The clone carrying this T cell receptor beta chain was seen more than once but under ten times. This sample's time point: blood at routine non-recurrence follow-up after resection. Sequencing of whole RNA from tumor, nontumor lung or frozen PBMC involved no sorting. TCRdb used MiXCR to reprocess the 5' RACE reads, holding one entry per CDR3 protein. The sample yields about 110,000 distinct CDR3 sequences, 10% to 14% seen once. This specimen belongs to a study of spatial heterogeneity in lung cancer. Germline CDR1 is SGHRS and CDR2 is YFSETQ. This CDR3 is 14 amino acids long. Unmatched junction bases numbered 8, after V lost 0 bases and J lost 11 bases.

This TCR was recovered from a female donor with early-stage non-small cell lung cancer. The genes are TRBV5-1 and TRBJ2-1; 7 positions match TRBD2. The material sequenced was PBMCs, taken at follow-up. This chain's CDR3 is CASSLGNSGTKQFF. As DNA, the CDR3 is TGCGCCAGCAGCTTGGGGAACAGCGGGACTAAGCAGTTCTTC.